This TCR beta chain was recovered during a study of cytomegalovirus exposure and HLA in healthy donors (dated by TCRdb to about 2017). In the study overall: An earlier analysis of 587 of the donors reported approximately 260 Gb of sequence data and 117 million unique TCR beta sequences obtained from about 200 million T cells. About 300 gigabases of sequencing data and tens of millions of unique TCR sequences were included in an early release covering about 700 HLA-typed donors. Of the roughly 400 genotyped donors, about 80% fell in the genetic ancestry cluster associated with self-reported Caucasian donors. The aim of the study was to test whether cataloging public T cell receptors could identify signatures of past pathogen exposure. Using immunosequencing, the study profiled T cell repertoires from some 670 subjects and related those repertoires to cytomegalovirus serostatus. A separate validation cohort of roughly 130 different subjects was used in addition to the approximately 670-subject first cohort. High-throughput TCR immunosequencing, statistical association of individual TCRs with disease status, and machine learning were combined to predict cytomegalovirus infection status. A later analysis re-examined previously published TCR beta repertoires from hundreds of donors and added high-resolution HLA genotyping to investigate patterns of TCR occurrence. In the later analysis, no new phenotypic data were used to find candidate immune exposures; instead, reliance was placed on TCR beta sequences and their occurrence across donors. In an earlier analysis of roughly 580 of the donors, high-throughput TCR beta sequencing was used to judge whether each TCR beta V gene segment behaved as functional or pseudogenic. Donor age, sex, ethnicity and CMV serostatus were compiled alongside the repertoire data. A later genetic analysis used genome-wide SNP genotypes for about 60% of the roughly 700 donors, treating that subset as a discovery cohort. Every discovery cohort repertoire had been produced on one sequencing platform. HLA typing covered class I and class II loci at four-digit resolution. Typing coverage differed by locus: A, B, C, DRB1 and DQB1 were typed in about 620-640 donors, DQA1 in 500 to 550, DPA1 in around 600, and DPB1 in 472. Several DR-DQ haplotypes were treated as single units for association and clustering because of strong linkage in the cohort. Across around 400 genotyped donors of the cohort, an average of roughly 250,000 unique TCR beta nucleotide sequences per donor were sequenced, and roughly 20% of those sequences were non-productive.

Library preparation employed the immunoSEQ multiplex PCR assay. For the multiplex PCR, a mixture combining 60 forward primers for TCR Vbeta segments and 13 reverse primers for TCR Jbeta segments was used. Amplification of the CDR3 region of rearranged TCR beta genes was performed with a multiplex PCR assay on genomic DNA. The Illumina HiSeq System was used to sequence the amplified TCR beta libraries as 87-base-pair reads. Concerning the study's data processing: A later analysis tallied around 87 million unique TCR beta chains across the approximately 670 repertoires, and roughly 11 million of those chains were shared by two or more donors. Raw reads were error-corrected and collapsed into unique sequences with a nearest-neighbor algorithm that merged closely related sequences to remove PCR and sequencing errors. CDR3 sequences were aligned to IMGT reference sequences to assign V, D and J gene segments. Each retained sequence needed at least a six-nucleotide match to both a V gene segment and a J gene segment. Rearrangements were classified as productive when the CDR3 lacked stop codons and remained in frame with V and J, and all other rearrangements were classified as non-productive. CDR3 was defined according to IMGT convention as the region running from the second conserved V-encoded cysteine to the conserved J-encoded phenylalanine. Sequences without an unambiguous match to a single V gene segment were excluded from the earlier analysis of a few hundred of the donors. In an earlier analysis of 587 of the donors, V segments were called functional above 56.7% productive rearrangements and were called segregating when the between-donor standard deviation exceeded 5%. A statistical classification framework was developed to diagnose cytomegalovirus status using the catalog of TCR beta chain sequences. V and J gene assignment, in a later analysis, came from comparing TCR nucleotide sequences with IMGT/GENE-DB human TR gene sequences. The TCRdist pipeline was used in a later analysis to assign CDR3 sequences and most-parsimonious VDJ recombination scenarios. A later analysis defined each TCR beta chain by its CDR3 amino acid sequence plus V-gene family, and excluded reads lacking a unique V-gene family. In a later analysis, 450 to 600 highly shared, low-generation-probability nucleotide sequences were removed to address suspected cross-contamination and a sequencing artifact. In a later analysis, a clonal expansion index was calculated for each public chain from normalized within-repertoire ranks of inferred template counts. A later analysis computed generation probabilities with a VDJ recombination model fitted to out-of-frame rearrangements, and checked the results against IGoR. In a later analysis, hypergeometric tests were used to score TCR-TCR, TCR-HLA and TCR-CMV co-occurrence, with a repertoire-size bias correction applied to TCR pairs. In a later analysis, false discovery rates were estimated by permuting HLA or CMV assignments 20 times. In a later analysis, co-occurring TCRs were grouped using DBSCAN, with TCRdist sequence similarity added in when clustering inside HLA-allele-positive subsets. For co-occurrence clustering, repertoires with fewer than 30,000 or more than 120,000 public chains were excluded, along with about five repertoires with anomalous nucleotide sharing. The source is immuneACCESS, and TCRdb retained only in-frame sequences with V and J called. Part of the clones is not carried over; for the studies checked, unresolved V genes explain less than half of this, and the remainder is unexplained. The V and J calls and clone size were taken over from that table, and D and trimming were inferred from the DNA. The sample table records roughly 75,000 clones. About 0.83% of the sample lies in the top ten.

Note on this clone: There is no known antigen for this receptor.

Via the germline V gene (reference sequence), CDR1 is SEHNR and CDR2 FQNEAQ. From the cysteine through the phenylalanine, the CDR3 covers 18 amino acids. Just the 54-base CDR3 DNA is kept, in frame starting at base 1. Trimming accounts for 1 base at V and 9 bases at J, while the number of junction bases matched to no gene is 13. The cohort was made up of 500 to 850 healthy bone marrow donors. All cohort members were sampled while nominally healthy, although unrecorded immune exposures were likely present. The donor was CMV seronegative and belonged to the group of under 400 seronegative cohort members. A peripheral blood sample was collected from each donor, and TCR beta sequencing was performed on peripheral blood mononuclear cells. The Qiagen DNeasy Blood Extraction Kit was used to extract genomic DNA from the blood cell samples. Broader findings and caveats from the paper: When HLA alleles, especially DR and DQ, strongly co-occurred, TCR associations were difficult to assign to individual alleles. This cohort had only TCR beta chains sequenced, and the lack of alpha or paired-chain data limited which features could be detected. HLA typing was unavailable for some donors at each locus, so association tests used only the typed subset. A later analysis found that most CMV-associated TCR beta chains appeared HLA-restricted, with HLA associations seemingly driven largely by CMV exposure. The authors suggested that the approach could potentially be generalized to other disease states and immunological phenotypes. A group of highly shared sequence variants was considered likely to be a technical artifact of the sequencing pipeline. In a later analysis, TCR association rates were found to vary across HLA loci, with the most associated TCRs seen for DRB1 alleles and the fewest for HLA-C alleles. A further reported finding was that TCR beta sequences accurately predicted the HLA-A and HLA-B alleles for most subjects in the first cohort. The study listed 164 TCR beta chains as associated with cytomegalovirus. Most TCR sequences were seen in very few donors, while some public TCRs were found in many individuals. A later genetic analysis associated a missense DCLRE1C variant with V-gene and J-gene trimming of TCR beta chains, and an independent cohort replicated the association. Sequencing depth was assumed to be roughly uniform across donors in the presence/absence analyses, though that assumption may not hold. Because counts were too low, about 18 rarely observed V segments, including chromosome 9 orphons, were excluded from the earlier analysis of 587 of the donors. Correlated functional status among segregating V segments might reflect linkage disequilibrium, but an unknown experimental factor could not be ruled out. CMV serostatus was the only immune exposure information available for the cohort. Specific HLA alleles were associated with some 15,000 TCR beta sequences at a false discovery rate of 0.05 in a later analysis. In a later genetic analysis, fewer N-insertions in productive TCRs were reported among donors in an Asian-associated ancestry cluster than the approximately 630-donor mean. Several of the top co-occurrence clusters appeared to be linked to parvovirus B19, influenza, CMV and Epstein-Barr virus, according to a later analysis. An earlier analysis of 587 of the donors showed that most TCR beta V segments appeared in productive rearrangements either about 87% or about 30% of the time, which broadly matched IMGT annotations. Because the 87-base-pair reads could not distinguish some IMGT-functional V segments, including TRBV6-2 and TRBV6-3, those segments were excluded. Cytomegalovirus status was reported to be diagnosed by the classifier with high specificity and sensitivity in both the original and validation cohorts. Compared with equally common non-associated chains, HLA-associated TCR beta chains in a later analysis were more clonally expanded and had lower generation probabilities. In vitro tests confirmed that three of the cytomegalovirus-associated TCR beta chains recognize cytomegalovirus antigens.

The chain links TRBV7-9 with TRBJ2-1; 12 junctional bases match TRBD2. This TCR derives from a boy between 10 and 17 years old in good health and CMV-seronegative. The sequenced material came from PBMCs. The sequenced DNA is TGTGCCAGCAGCTTAGATGGGGGAGGACTAGCGGGACGATCTGAGCAGTTCTTC. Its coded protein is CASSLDGGGLAGRSEQFF.